This T cell receptor (beta chain) was identified during a study of blood T cell repertoires in COVID-19. Study as a whole: The study drew acute and convalescent COVID-19 samples from the United States, Italy and Spain. Sample material is recorded as cDNA or gDNA derived from T cells, B-cell-depleted T cells, or PBMCs.

Seattle participants joined during active infection and were tracked over time. Germline V gene sequence: CDR1 SGHNT, CDR2 YYREEE (reference sequence). Trimming removed 4 bases at V and 7 bases at J, with 11 bases between. CDR3 length equals 12 residues. In the original analysis: Reference gene primer amplification yielded estimated nucleated cell counts. Using immunoSEQ multiplex PCR, the repertoire was profiled, and TCRdb retains in-frame clones only, with some absent. That table gives V, J and clone size, and the DNA gave D and trimming. The sample has around 180,000 clones, approximately 80% seen once.

The clonotype comes from a woman at least 80 years old with COVID-19, enrolled during active disease. Sequencing was performed on peripheral blood. The chain recombines TRBV5-4 with TRBJ2-5; no definite D call. The CDR3 nucleotides are TGTGCCAGCAGCCTGATCGGCGGGACCCAGTACTTC. Its translation: CASSLIGGTQYF.